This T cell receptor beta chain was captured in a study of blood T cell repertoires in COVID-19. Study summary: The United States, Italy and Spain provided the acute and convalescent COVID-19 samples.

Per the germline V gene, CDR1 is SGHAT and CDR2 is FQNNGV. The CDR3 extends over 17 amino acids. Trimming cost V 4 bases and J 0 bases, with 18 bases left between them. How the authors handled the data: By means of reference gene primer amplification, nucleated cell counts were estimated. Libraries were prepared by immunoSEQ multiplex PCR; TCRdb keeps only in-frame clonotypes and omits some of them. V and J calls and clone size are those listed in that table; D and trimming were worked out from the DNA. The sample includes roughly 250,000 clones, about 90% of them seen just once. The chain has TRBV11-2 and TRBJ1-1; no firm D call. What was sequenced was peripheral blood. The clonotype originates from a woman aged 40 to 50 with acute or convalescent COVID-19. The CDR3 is CASSSGRTGGMNTEAFF. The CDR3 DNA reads TGTGCCAGCAGCTCAGGACGAACCGGAGGCATGAACACTGAAGCTTTCTTT.